Sequencing of this T cell receptor (beta chain) was carried out in a study of T cell changes during pregnancy in multiple sclerosis. Data came from immunoSEQ multiplex PCR; TCRdb stores just in-frame clones and leaves some out. The top ten hold under 0.45% of the sample, which has tens of thousands of clones, about nine tenths seen once. Looked up from germline, CDR1 is SGHKS and CDR2 is YYEKEE (reference sequence). CDR3 length: 13 residues. V was trimmed by 0 bases and J by 1 base, leaving 4 bases between them. J is TRBJ1-1 and V is TRBV5-5; D gene uncertain. Sequences were derived from CD4+ T cells from peripheral blood mononuclear cells, sampled in the third trimester of pregnancy. The receptor's source is a female donor with multiple sclerosis, enrolled in a pregnancy study. This CDR3 is CASSLGGNTEAFF. The CDR3 coding sequence is TGTGCCAGCAGCTTGGGAGGGAACACTGAAGCTTTCTTT.